Here is one TCR beta chain with its context. The target antigen is unknown. The source of the sample is a study of T cell repertoires in cytomegalovirus infection. The germline CDR1 and CDR2 sequences are MNHEY and SMNVEV (reference sequence). CDR3 length: 15 amino acids. V was trimmed by 1 base and J by 4 bases, leaving 11 bases between them. TCRdb re-derived calls from the reads in MiXCR, one entry per CDR3 protein. The table includes around 430,000 distinct CDR3 sequences, about 39% detected once. This TCR derives from a human donor in good health (CMV status not recorded). Some clones in this sample may be carry-over from other donors' samples. The specimen comprised cultured PBMCs, sampled from culture after CMV antigen stimulation. The chain is built from TRBV27 and TRBJ1-5, with D unclear. The CDR3 DNA sequence: TGTGCCAGCAGTTTATTAACGGAACGAAATCAGCCCCAGCATTTT. Translating it yields CASSLLTERNQPQHF.